The text below deals with one TCR beta chain. The antigen is undetermined. Germline V gene sequence: CDR1 SGHTA, CDR2 FQGNSA. J gave up 4 bases and V 5 bases, and 8 bases lay outside the gene matches. The CDR3 is 15 residues long. The data were taken from a study of chemoradiotherapy in HPV16-positive cancers. Overall study: Functional T-cell assays on a couple of HPV16-positive patients' cells defined candidate HPV-specific clones and common TCR motifs. Study-wide results and caveats: Only two HPV16-positive patients supplied the functional HPV-specificity definition. Candidate HPV-specific clones and E7-related TCR motifs grew in tumor during treatment.

The repertoire was sequenced with immunoSEQ multiplex PCR; TCRdb's copy has only in-frame clones and lacks some. The table lists about 3,500 clones, 94% of them singletons. Samples were taken several times over chemoradiotherapy. This specimen was collected from a patient who underwent chemoradiotherapy. This TCR came from a human donor with HPV-associated anogenital cancer. The rearrangement uses TRBV7-2 and TRBJ1-2; 9 bases are shared with TRBD1. In DNA form, the CDR3 reads TGTGCCAGCAGCCCAAGAGGGGGACAGGGCTATGGCTACACCTTC. This encodes CASSPRGGQGYGYTF.